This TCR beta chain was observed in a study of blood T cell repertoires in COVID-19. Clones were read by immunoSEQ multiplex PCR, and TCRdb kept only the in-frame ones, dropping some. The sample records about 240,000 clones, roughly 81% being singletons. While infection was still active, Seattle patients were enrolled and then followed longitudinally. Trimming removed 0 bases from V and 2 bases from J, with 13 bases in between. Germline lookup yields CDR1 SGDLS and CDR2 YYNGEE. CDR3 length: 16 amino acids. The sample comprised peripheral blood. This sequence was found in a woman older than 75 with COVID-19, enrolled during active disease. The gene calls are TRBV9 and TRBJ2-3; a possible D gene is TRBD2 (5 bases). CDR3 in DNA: TGTGCCAGCAGCGTAGGAGAGAGCGGATTCACAGATACGCAGTATTTT. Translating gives CASSVGESGFTDTQYF.